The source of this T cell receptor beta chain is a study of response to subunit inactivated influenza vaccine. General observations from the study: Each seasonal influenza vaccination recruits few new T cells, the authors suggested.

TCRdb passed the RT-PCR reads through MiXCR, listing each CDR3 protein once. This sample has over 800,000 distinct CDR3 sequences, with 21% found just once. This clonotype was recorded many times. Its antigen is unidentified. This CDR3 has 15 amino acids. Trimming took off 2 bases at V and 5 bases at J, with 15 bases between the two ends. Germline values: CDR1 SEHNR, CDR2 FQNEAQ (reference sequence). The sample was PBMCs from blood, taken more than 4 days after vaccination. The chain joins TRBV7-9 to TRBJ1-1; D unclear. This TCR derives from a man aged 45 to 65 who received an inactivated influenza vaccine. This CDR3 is CASSLSPGGGTEAFF. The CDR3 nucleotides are TGTGCCAGCAGCTTATCACCGGGTGGAGGGACTGAAGCTTTCTTT.